This T cell receptor beta chain appears in the sequencing data of a study of blood T cell repertoires in COVID-19. Study summary: There were acute and convalescent COVID-19 samples, and they came from the United States, Italy and Spain.

Data came from immunoSEQ multiplex PCR; TCRdb stores just in-frame clones and leaves some out. The sample lists approximately 110,000 clones; around 90% were seen once. V dropped 3 bases and J dropped 1 base, with 12 bases sitting between them. CDR1 SGHTA and CDR2 FQGNSA come from the germline V gene. The CDR3 is 15 residues long. The sequenced sample consisted of peripheral blood. The V and J genes are TRBV7-2 and TRBJ1-2, with a possible D match to TRBD1 (5 bases). The receptor was derived from a woman between 45 and 60 years old with acute or convalescent COVID-19. The CDR3 DNA follows: TGTGCCAGCAGCTTGGGATCGACAGTTAACTATGGCTACACCTTC. Translation: CASSLGSTVNYGYTF.